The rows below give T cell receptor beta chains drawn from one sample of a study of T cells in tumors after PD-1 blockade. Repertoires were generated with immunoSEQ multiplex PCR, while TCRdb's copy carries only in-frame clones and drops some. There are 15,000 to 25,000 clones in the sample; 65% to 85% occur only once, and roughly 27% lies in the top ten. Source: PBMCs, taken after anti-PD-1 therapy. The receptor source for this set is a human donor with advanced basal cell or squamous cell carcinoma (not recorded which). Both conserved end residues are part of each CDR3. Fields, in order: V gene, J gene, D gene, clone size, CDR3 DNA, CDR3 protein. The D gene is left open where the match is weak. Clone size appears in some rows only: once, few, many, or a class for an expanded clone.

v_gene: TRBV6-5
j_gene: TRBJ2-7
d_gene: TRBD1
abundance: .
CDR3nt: TGTGCCAGCAGTACTCGCCGGGACAGGAACGAGCAGTACTTC
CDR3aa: CASSTRRDRNEQYF

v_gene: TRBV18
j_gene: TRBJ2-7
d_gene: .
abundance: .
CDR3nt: TGTGCCAGCTCACCAATGACTACCGAGCAGTACTTC
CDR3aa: CASSPMTTEQYF

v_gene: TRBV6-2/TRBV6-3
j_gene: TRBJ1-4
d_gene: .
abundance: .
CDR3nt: TGTGCCAGCAGCTTGGGGTCTTTTAATGAAAAACTGTTTTTT
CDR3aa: CASSLGSFNEKLFF

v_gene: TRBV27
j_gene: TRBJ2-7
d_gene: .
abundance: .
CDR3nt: TGTGCCAGCAGATTACTTCCGACAGGTCCTACCTCCTACGAGCAGTACTTC
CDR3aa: CASRLLPTGPTSYEQYF

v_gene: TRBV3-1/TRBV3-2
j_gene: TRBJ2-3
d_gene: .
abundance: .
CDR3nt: TGTGCCAGCAGCCAAGGAGGGGCAGATACGCAGTATTTT
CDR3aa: CASSQGGADTQYF

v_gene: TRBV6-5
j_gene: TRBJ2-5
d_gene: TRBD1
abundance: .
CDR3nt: TGTGCCAGCAGAGCATGGGACAGGGTAGAGGAGACCCAGTACTTC
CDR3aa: CASRAWDRVEETQYF

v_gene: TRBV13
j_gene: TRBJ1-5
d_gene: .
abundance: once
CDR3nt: TGTGCCAGCAGCCCCAGGGGACAGCCCCAGCATTTT
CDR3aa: CASSPRGQPQHF

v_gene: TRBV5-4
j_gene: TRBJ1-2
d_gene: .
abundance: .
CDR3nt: TGTGCCAGCACAGTTTTAGGGGCGCAGGGCTATGGCTACACCTTC
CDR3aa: CASTVLGAQGYGYTF

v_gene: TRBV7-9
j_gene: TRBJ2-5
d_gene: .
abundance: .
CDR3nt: TGTGCCAGCAGCTTAGACAGTTTAAAGACCCAGTACTTC
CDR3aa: CASSLDSLKTQYF

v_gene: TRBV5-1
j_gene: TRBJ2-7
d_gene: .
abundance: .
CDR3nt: TGCGCCAGCAGCTTGGCCGGGGCATCTCCCTACGAGCAGTACTTC
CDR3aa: CASSLAGASPYEQYF

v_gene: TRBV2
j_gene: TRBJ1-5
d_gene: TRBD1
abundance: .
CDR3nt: TGTGCCAGCAGGGCCTACCGGGACAGATATGCAGTTAGCGATCAGCCCCAGCATTTT
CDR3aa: CASRAYRDRYAVSDQPQHF

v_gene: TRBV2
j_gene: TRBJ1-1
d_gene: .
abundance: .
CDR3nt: TGTGCCAGCAGGCGGGGGACTGGGAGCACTGAAGCTTTCTTT
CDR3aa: CASRRGTGSTEAFF

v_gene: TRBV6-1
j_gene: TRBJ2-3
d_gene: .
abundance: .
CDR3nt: TGTGCCAGCAGTGAGGGTTGGGGGGGGGCCTTCACAGATACGCAGTATTTT
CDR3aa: CASSEGWGGAFTDTQYF

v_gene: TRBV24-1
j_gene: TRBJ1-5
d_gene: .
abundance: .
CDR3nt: TGTGCCACCAGTGATCCCAAAACTCACAATCAGCCCCAGCATTTT
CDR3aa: CATSDPKTHNQPQHF

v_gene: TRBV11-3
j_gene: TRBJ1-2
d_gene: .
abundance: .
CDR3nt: TGTGCCAGCAGCGACCCTGGGTTGAGGGGTATGTCTAACTATGGCTACACCTTC
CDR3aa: CASSDPGLRGMSNYGYTF

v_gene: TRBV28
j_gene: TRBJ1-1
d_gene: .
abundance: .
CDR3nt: TGTGCCAGCAGCTTACCCCGGGACTTCGGGATGAACACTGAAGCTTTCTTT
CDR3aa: CASSLPRDFGMNTEAFF

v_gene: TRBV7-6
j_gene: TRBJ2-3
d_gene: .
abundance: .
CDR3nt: TGTGCCAGCAGCCACGGGGCGCCGAGCACAGATACGCAGTATTTT
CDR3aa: CASSHGAPSTDTQYF

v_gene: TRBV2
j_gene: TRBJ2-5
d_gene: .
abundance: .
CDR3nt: TGTGCCAGCAGTGAAGCCCAAGGGGCGGTGGAGACCCAGTACTTC
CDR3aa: CASSEAQGAVETQYF

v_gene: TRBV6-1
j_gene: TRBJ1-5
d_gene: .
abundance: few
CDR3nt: TGTGCCAGCAGGGAAGACAGCGGTTCCAGTCAGCCCCAGCATTTT
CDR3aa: CASREDSGSSQPQHF

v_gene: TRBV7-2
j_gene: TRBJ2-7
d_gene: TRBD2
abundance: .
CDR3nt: TGTGCCAGCAGCTTCGGGGGAGGGCTCCACGAGCAGTACTTC
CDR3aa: CASSFGGGLHEQYF

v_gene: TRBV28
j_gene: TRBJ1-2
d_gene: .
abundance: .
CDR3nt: TGTGCCAGCAGTTTATCCCCAGCATCTAACTATGGCTACACCTTC
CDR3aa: CASSLSPASNYGYTF

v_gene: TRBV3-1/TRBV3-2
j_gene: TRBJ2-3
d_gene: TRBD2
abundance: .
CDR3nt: TGTGCCAGCAGCCCCAAAGCGGGGGTGAGCACAGATACGCAGTATTTT
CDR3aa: CASSPKAGVSTDTQYF

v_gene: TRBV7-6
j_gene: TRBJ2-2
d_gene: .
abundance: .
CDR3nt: TGTGCCAGCAGCTTACGATCCGGGGTGGTTAACGGGGAGCTGTTTTTT
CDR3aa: CASSLRSGVVNGELFF

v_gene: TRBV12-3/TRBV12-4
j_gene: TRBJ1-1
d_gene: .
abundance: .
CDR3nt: TGTGCCAGCAATGGGGTGGGGTCTGAAGCTTTCTTT
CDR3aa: CASNGVGSEAFF

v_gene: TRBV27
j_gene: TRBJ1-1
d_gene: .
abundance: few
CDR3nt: TGTGCCAGCAGTTTGACCGTAAACACTGAAGCTTTCTTT
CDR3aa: CASSLTVNTEAFF

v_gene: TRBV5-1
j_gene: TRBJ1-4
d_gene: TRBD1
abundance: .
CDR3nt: TGCGCCAGCAGCTTGGGGACAGGGGCGGATAATGAAAAACTGTTTTTT
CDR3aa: CASSLGTGADNEKLFF

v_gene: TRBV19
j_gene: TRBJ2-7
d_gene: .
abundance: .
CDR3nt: TGTGCCAGTAGTATAGATCTTTTGGCAGGGCACCCCTACGAGCAGTACTTC
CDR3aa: CASSIDLLAGHPYEQYF

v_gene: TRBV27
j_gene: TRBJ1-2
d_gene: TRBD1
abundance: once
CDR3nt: TGTGCCAGCAGTTTATTAGGACAGGGGTATGGCTACACCTTC
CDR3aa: CASSLLGQGYGYTF

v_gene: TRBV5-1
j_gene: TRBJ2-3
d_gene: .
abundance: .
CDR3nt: TGCGCCAGCAGCTTGCGACGGGGCCTTAGCACAGATACGCAGTATTTT
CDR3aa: CASSLRRGLSTDTQYF

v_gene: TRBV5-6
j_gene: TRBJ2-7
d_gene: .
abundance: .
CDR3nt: TGTGCCAGCAGCTTAGGAGGGTACGAGCAGTACTTC
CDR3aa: CASSLGGYEQYF

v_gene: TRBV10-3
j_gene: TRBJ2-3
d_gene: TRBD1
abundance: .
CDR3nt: TGTGCCATCACGACGGGACAGTTCACAGATACGCAGTATTTT
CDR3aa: CAITTGQFTDTQYF

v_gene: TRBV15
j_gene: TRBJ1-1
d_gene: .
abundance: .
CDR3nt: TGTGCCACCAGCAGGGGGGTACAATGGACTGAAGCTTTCTTT
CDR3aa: CATSRGVQWTEAFF

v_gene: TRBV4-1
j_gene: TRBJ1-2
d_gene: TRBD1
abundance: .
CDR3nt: TGCGCCAGCAGCCAAGGTTCGACAGGGCTCAACTATGGCTACACCTTC
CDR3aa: CASSQGSTGLNYGYTF

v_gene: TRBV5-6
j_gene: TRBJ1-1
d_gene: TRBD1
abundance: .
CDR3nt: TGTGCCAGCAGCTTGACAGGGGGAGGGACTGAAGCTTTCTTT
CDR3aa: CASSLTGGGTEAFF

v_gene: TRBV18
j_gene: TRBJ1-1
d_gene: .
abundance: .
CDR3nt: TGTGCCAGCTCACAGGACAGGAACACTGAAGCTTTCTTT
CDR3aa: CASSQDRNTEAFF

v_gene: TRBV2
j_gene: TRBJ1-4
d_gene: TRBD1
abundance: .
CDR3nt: TGTGCCAGCAGTGACCGAGGGACAGTTGGGGAAAAACTGTTTTTT
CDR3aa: CASSDRGTVGEKLFF

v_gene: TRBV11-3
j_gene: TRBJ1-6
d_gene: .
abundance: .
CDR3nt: TGTGCCAGCAGCGTTACAGGGAGGAATTCACCCCTCCACTTT
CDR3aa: CASSVTGRNSPLHF

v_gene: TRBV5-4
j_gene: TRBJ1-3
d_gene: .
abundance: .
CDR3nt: TGTGCCAGCAGCTTGGTGGCAGGGAGCTCTGGAAACACCATATATTTT
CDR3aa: CASSLVAGSSGNTIYF